What follows describes a single T cell receptor beta chain. As processed by the authors: Scientists estimated how many nucleated cells there were by amplifying reference gene primers. Generated by immunoSEQ multiplex PCR, the TCRdb table keeps only in-frame clones and is missing some. V and J calls and clone size follow that table, whereas D and trimming were derived from the DNA. This sample has under 350,000 clones; approximately 86% occur once, and the top ten carry less than 4.5%. This entry belongs to a study of blood T cell repertoires in COVID-19. At the level of the study: Acute and convalescent COVID-19 specimens originated in the United States, Italy and Spain. Nucleic acid was either cDNA or gDNA, and it came from T cells, B-cell-depleted T cells, or PBMCs.

The sequencing input was peripheral blood. The sequence derives from a man younger than 30 with active or convalescent COVID-19.

In DNA form, the CDR3 reads TGCGCCAGCAGCGATACAGTTAGACAGGGGGCCTACGAGCAGTACTTC. This gives the protein CASSDTVRQGAYEQYF. The chain employs TRBV4-1 and TRBJ2-7; 9 positions match TRBD1. The V segment lost 5 bases and the J segment 2 bases; nucleotides outside the gene matches: 10. CDR1 is MGHRA and CDR2 is YSYEKL in the germline V gene. The CDR3 sequence is 16 residues long.